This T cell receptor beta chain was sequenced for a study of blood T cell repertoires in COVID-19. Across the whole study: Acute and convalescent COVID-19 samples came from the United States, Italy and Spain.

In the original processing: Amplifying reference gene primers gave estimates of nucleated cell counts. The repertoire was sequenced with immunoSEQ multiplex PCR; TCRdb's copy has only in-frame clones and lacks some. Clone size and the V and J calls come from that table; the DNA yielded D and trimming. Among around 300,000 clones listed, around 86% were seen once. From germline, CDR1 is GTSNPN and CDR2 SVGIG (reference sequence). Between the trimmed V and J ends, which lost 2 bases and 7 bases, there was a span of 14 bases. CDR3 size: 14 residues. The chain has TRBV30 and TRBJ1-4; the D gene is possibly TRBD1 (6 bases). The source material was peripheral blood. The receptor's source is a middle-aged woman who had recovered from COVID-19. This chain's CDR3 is CAWSLGTPPEKLFF. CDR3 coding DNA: TGTGCCTGGAGTCTCGGGACACCCCCTGAAAAACTGTTTTTT. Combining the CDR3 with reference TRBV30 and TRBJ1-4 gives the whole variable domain SQTIHQWPATLVQPVGSPLSLECTVEGTSNPNLYWYRQAAGRGLQLLFYSVGIGQISSEVPQNLSASRPQDRQFILSSKKLLLSDSGFYLCAWSLGTPPEKLFFGSGTQLSVL.